This T cell receptor (beta chain) was documented in a study of blood T cell repertoires in COVID-19. With 0 bases clipped from V and 4 bases from J, the junction kept 3 bases outside the gene matches. Germline lookup yields CDR1 LGHNA and CDR2 YSLEER. The CDR3 spans 15 residues. In the authors' methods: From reference gene primer amplification, estimates of nucleated cell counts were derived. Data came from immunoSEQ multiplex PCR; TCRdb stores just in-frame clones and leaves some out. V, J and clone size are those of that table, while D and trimming were read from the DNA. This sample has tens of thousands of clones, with roughly 84% found just once.

The sample was peripheral blood. The receptor was derived from a man in his sixties or seventies with active COVID-19. This chain joins TRBV4-3 and TRBJ1-2; TRBD1 agrees at 9 bases. The CDR3 sequence is CASSQDNRGLYGYTF. CDR3 sequence (DNA): TGCGCCAGCAGCCAAGATAACAGGGGGCTCTATGGCTACACCTTC.